This T cell receptor (beta chain) was recovered during a study of blood T cells in healthy people across ages. For the study at large: Template switching caught about one barcoded beta molecule for each two T cells.

This clonotype was picked up a small number of times. At one of its ends the junction is not consistent with the germline gene, which may arise from a read error. A sample-barcoded 5' primer and a J-beta primer mix were used in a second PCR of roughly 7 to 12 cycles. TCRdb re-called the 5' RACE reads through MiXCR, storing one row per CDR3 protein. The top ten hold approximately 4.1% of the sample, which has approximately 1.5 million distinct CDR3 sequences, less than 45% seen once. CDR3 size: 13 residues. Germline CDR1 and CDR2: MNHEY and SMNVEV (reference sequence). The chain joins TRBV27 to TRBJ2-1, with unresolved D. This sequence was found in a woman aged 18-30 years in good health. The sequenced material came from blood. In DNA form, the CDR3 reads TGTGCCGGCAGTTTATTTGCCTACAATGAGCAGTTCTTC. Its protein is CAGSLFAYNEQFF.